This T cell receptor (beta chain) was obtained from a study of regulatory T cells in long-lasting Graves disease. CDR3-region Arm-PCR and iRepertoire HTBI primers produced the TCR beta libraries. From the multiplex PCR reads, TCRdb called clonotypes with MiXCR, one entry per CDR3 protein. Altogether 360,000 or so distinct CDR3 sequences are present, less than 30% being singletons, with the ten largest covering 25% to 30%. This clonotype was observed a handful of times. The CDR3 is 14 amino acids. CDR1 MGHRA and CDR2 YSYEKL come from the germline V gene. Trimming removed 4 bases from V and 5 bases from J, with 11 bases in between. Time point denoted: persistent/refractory GD, antithyroid drugs over 5 years with positive TRAb. Researchers made the TCR library from RNA that was extracted from PBMCs.

The chain couples TRBV4-1 to TRBJ1-4; D unclear. The input for sequencing was peripheral blood mononuclear cells (PBMCs), taken when the disease was refractory, from a patient treated with antithyroid drugs. This TCR came from a woman aged 35 to 49 with Graves disease. CDR3 sequence: CASSLLDLNEKLFF. CDR3 nucleotides: TGCGCCAGCAGCCTTCTCGACTTAAATGAAAAACTGTTTTTT.